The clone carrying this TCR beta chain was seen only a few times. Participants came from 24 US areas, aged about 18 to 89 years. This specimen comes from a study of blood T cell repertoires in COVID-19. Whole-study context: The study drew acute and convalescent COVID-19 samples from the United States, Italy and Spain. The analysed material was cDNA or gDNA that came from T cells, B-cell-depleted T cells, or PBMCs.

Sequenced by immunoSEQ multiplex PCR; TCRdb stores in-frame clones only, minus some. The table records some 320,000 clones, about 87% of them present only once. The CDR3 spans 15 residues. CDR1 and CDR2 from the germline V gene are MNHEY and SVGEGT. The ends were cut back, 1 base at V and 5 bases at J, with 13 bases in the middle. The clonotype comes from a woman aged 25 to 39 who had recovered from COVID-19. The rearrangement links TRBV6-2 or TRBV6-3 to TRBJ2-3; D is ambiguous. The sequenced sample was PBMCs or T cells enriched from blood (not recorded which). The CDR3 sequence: CASSYFWAPGDTQYF. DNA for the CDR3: TGTGCCAGCAGTTACTTTTGGGCACCAGGAGATACGCAGTATTTT.